This T cell receptor beta chain was recovered during a study of CXCR3-negative and CXCR3-positive naive CD8 T cells. Overall study context: Summed over all libraries, TRB reads came to about 140 million, with about 1.5 +/- 0.3 million per library. General study findings and limits: Diversity proved comparably high across both naive subsets and much lower in memory CD8+ cells. CXCR3-expressing naive cells carried TRB CDR3s more hydrophobic than those of CXCR3-negative naive cells.

CD45RO-CCR7+CD27+CD95- defined naive CD8+ T cells. On this clonotype: Its antigen is still unknown.

TRB cDNA was prepared as libraries by UMI-labeled 5' RACE. TCRdb reanalyzed the 5' RACE reads, giving one entry per CDR3 protein sequence and no DNA. The table counts 140,000 to 150,000 distinct CDR3 sequences; under 0.35% lies in the top ten. Germline V gene lookup returns CDR1 LNHNV and CDR2 YYDKDF (reference sequence). The CDR3 totals 13 residues. This clonotype originated in a human donor in good health. Some clones in this sample may be carry-over from other donors' samples. This chain links TRBV15 with TRBJ2-7. Material: naive CXCR3+ CD8+ T cells from blood. Subset: CD45RO-CCR7+CD27+CD95- naive CD8+ T cells expressing CXCR3 (TNR3+). This CDR3 is CATSRTWLNEQYF.